This TCR beta chain was sequenced in a study of Ad26.COV2.S vaccination and SARS-CoV-2 variants. The treatment here: 15 to 20 received Ad26.COV2.S at low or high dose, single or two shots; several received placebo; per-sample allocation not given. All samples were drawn on day 63, counting from the first vaccine or placebo injection. Sequenced by immunoSEQ multiplex PCR; TCRdb stores in-frame clones only, minus some. The sample records roughly 400,000 clones, roughly 90% being singletons. Germline V gene sequence: CDR1 MNHEY, CDR2 SVGEGT. The CDR3 spans 16 residues. J lost 3 bases, V lost 0 bases, and 6 bases had no gene match.

This TCR came from a person aged 18 to 65 who received the Ad26.COV2.S COVID-19 vaccine or a placebo. V usage is TRBV6-2 or TRBV6-3 and J usage is TRBJ2-7; TRBD2 matches at 9 bases. This specimen consisted of peripheral blood, obtained in a trial of Ad26.COV2.S vaccine versus placebo. CDR3 DNA: TGTGCCAGCAGTTACTCACCGCTAGCGGGGTTCTACGAGCAGTACTTC. As protein: CASSYSPLAGFYEQYF.